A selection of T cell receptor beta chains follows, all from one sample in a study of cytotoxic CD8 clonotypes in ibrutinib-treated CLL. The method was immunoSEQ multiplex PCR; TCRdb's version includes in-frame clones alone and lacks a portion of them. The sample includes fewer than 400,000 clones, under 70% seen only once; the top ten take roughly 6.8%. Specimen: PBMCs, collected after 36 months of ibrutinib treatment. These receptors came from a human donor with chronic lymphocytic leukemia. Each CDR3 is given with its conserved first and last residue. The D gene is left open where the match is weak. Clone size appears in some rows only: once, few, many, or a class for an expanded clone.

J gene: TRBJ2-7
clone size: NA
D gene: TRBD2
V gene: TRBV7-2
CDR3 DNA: TGTGCCAGCAGCTCGTCCCCGGGACTAGGAGGTGATAGGGAGCAGTACTTC
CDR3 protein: CASSSSPGLGGDREQYF

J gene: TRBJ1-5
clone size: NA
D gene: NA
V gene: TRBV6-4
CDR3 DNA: TGTGCCAGCAGGGACGGGAACCCTCAGGGCAATCAGCCCCAGCATTTT
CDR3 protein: CASRDGNPQGNQPQHF

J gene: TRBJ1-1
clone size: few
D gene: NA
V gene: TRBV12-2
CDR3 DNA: NA
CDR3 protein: CASRPWGRGNRVNTEAFF

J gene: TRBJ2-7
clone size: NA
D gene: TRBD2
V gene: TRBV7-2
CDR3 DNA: TGTGCCAGCAGCAATCGACTAGCGGGGGTGTACGAGCAGTACTTC
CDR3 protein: CASSNRLAGVYEQYF

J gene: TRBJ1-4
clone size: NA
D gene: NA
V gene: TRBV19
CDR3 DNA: TGTGCCAGTCAGGGGACAACTAATGAAAAACTGTTTTTT
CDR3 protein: CASQGTTNEKLFF

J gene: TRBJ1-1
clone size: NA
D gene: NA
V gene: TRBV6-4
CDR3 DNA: TGTGCCAGCAGTGACCCACCCTTAGGGACCAGAAACACTGAAGCTTTCTTT
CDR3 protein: CASSDPPLGTRNTEAFF

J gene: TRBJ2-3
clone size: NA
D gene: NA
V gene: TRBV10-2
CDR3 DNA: TGCGCCAGCAGTGAGTCCGGCTTCACAGATACGCAGTATTTT
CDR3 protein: CASSESGFTDTQYF

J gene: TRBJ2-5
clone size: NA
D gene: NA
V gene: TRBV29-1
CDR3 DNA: TGCAGCGTCCACAGGGTGGTGGGGGAGACCCAGTACTTC
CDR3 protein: CSVHRVVGETQYF

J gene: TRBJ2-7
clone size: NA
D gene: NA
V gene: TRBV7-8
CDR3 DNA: TGTGCCAGCAGCTTAGAACTTCTCTACGAGCAGTACTTC
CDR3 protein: CASSLELLYEQYF

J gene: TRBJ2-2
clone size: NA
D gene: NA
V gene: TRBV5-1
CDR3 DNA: TGCGCCAGCAGCTTGGCCCAACAGGGTGGGAACACCGGGGAGCTGTTTTTT
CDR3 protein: CASSLAQQGGNTGELFF

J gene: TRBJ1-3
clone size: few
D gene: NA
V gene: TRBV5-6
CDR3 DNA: TGTGCCAGCAGCACCCGTCTCGGCACCATATATTTT
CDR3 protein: CASSTRLGTIYF

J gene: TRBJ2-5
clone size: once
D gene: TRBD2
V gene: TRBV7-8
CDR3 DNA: TGTGCCAGCAGCCTACCTATTAGCGGGGGGGCCGTAGAGACCCAGTACTTC
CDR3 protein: CASSLPISGGAVETQYF

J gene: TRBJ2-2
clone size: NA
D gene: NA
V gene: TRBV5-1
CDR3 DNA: TGCGCCAGCAGCTTCGGGACCTCGAACACCGGGGAGCTGTTTTTT
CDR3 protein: CASSFGTSNTGELFF

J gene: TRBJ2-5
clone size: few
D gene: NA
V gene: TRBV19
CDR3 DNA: TGTGCCAGTAGTCCCCCTCAAGAGACCCAGTACTTC
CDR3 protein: CASSPPQETQYF

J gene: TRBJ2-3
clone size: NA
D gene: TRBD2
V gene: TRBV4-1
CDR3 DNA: TGCGCCAGCAGCCCTATACTAGCGGGGAAATCAGATACGCAGTATTTT
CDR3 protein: CASSPILAGKSDTQYF

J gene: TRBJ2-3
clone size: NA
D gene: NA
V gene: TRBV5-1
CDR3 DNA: TGCGCCAGCAGCCTAAGACAGGGAGTGAGCGGGGATACGCAGTATTTT
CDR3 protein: CASSLRQGVSGDTQYF

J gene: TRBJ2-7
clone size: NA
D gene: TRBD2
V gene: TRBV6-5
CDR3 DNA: TGTGCCAGCAAGCGAGTAGCGGGAGGGCGCTACGAGCAGTACTTC
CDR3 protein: CASKRVAGGRYEQYF

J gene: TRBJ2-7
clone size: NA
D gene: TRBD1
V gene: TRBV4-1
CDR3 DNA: TGCGCCAGCAGCCAAGATTTTGGGACAGGGGTCTACGAGCAGTACTTC
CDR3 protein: CASSQDFGTGVYEQYF

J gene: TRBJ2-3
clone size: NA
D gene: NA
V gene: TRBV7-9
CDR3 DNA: TGTGCCAGCAGCTGGTACAGGCGAGACACAGATACGCAGTATTTT
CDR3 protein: CASSWYRRDTDTQYF

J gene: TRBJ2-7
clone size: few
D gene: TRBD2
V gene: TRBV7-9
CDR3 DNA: TGTGCCAGCATTCCGACTAGCGGGAGGGAGGAGCAGTACTTC
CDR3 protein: CASIPTSGREEQYF

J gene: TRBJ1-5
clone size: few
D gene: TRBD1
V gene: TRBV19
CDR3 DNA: TGTGCCAGTAGTACCAGGACCGGGACAGGGGTTCAGCCCCAGCATTTT
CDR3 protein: CASSTRTGTGVQPQHF

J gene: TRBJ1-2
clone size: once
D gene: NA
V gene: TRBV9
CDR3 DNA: TGTGCCAGCAGCGTAAGTTTGGTCGGGGATGGCTACACCTTC
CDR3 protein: CASSVSLVGDGYTF

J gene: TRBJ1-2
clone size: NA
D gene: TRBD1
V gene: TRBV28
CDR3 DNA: TGTGCCAGCAGTTTACCCGGGACAGGGAGTAGTTATGGCTACACCTTC
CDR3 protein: CASSLPGTGSSYGYTF

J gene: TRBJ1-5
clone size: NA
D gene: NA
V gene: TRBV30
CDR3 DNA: TGTGCCTGGAGTGTGGGCGGAGGCTATAGCAATCAGCCCCAGCATTTT
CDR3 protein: CAWSVGGGYSNQPQHF

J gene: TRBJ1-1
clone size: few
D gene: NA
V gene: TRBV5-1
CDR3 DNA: TGCGCCAGCAGCTTGGTTTTGGGGAACACTGAAGCTTTCTTT
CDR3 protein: CASSLVLGNTEAFF

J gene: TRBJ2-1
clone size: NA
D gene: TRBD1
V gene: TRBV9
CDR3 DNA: TGTGCCAGCAGCACCCGACAGGGGGCGGACAATGAGCAGTTCTTC
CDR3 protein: CASSTRQGADNEQFF

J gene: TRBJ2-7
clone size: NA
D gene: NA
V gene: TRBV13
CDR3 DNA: TGTGCCAGCAGCTTAGGGGGAGGCTCCTACGAGCAGTACTTC
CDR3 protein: CASSLGGGSYEQYF

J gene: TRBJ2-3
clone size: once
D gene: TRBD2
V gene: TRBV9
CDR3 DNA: TGTGCCAGCAGCGTAGATCAGTGGGGGACTAGAGCGACCGTGTCAACAGATACGCAGTATTTT
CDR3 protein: CASSVDQWGTRATVSTDTQYF

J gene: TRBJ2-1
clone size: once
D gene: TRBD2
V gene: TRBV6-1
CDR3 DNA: TGTGCCAGCAGTGGGCCTAGCGGGAGATACAATGAGCAGTTCTTC
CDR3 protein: CASSGPSGRYNEQFF

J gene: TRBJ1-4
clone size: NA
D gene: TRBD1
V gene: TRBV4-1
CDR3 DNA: TGCGCCAGCAGCCAAGCAGACAGGGGGCTGGTTAATGAAAAACTGTTTTTT
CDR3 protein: CASSQADRGLVNEKLFF

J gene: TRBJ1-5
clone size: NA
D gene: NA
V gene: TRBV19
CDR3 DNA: TGTGCCAGCGCAGGGAGGAGCAATCAGCCCCAGCATTTT
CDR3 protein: CASAGRSNQPQHF

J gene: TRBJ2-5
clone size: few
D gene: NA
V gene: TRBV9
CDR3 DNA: TGTGCCAGCAGCGTAGGAGTGGGGGTCGGAACCCAGTACTTC
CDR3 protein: CASSVGVGVGTQYF

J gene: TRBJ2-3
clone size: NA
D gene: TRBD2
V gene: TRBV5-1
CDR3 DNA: TGCGCCAGCAGCTTTGCAGGGACTAGCAGAGATACGCAGTATTTT
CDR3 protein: CASSFAGTSRDTQYF

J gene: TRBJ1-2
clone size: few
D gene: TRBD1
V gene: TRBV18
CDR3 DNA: TGTGCCAGCTCACCACAACAGGGGATTGGCTACACCTTC
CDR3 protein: CASSPQQGIGYTF

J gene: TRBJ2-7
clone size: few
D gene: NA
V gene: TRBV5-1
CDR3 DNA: TGCGCCAGCAGCTTATCCGACAGGCAGTACTTC
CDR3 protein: CASSLSDRQYF

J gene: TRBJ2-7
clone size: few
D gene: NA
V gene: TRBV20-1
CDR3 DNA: TGCAGTGCTAGGACGGGGTGGGAGCAGTACTTC
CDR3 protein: CSARTGWEQYF

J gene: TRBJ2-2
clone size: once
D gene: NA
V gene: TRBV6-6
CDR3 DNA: TGTGCCAGCAGAGGGGCGACGAACACCGGGGAGCTGTTTTTT
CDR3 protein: CASRGATNTGELFF

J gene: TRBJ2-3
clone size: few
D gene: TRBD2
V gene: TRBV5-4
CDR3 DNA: TGTGCCAGCAGCGGCCCGGGAGGATCAGATACGCAGTATTTT
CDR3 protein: CASSGPGGSDTQYF

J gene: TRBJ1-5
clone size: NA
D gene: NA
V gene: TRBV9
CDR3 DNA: TGTGCCAGCAGCGTACTACGACGGGATCAGCCCCAGCATTTT
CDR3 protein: CASSVLRRDQPQHF

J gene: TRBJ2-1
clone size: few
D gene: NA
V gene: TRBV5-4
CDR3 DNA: TGTGCCAGCAGCTTCGGGAATGAGCAGTTCTTC
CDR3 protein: CASSFGNEQFF